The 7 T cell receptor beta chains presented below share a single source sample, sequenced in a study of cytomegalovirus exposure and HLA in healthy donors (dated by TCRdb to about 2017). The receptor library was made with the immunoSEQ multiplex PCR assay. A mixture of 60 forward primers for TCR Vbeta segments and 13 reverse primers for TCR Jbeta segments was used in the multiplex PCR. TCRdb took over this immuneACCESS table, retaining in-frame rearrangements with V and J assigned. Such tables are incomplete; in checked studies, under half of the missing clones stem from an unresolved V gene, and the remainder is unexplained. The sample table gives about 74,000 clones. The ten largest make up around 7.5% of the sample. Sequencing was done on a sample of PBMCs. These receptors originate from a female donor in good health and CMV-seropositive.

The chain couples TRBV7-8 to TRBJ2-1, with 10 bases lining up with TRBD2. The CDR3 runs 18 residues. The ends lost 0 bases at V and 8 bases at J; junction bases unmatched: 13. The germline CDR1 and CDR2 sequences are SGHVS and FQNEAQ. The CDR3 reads CASSLAGASGRFRDEQFF. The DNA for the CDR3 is TGTGCCAGCAGCTTAGCGGGGGCTAGCGGGAGATTTCGGGATGAGCAGTTCTTC.

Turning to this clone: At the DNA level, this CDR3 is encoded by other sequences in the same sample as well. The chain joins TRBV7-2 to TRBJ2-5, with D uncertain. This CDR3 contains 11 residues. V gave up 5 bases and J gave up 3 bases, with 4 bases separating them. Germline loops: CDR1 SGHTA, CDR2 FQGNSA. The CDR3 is CASSLKETQYF. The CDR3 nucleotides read TGTGCCAGCAGCCTAAAAGAGACCCAGTACTTC.

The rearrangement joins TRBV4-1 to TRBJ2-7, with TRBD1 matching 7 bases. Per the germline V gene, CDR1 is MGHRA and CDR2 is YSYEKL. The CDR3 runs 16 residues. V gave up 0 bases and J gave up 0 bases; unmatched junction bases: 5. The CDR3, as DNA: TGCGCCAGCAGCCAAGATCCGGCAGGGGGCTCCTACGAGCAGTACTTC. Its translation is CASSQDPAGGSYEQYF.

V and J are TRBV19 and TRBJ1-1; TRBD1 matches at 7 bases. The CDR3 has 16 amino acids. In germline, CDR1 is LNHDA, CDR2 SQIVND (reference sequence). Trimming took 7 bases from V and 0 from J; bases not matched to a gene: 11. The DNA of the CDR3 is TGTGCCAGTATAGGGTGGAGGGGGCCGCTGAACACTGAAGCTTTCTTT. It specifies CASIGWRGPLNTEAFF.

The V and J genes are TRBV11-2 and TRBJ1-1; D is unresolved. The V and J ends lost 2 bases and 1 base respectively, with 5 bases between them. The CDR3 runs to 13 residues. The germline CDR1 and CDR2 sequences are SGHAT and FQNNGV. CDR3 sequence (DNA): TGTGCCAGCAGCTTATCCGGGAACACTGAAGCTTTCTTT. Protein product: CASSLSGNTEAFF.

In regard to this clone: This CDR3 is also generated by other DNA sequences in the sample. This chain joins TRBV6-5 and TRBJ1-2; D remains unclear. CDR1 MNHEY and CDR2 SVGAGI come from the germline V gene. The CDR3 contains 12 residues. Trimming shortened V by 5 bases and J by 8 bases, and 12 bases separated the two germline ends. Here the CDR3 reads CASSRPGGGYTF. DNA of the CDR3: TGTGCCAGCAGTCGGCCGGGAGGCGGCTACACCTTC.

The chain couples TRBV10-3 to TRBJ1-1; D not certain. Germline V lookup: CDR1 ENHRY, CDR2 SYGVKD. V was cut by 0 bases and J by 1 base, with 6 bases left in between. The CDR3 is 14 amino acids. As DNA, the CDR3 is TGTGCCATCAGTGAGTCGCCGGGGAACACTGAAGCTTTCTTT. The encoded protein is CAISESPGNTEAFF.